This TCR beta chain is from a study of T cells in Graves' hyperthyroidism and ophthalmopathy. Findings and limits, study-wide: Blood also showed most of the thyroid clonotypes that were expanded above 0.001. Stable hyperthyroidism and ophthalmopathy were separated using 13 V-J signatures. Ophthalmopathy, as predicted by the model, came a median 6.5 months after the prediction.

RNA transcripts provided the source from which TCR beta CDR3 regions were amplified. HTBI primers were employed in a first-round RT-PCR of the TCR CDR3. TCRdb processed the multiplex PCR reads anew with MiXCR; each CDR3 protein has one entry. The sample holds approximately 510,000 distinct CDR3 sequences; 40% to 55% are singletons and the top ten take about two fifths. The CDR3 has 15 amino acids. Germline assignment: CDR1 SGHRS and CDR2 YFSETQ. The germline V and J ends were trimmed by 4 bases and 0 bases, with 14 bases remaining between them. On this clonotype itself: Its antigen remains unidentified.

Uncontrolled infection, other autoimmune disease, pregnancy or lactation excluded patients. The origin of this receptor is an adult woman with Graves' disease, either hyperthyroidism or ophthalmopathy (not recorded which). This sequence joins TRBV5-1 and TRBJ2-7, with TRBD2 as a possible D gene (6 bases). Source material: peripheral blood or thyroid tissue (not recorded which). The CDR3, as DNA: TGCGCCAGCAGCGGTCCGGGGCGGGGCTCCTACGAGCAGTACTTC. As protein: CASSGPGRGSYEQYF.